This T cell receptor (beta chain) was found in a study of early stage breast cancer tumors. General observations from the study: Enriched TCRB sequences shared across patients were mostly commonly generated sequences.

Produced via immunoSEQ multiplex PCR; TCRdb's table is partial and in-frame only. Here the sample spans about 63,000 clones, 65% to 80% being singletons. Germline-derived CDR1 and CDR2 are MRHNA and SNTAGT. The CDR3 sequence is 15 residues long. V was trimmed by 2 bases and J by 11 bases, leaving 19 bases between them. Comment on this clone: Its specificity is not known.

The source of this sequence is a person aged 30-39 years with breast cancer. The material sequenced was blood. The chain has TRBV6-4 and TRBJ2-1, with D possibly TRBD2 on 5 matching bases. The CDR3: CASSDEGGVGWKQFF. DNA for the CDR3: TGTGCCAGCAGTGACGAGGGCGGAGTGGGGTGGAAGCAGTTCTTC.